This T cell receptor beta chain was identified in a study of T cells in Graves' hyperthyroidism and ophthalmopathy. This clonotype was picked up many times. At one end, the junction sequence differs from germline, possibly due to a read error. The germline V gene has CDR1 SGHAT and CDR2 FQNNGV. The CDR3 contains 12 residues. Template material for amplifying TCR beta CDR3 regions consisted of RNA transcripts. The HTBI primer set drove a first-round RT-PCR of the TCR CDR3. TCRdb called the multiplex PCR reads again in MiXCR, with one record for every CDR3 protein. The sample holds approximately 410,000 distinct CDR3 sequences, about 14% seen once.

This receptor was taken from a man between 18 and 29 years old with Graves' ophthalmopathy. Material for sequencing was blood. The V and J genes are TRBV11-2 and TRBJ2-5, with TRBD2 identical over 7 bases. CDR3 in amino acids: CASSLDSPRGDF. In DNA form, the CDR3 reads TGTGCCAGCAGCTTAGATTCGCCCCGGGGGGACTTC. Combining the CDR3 with reference TRBV11-2 and TRBJ2-5 gives the whole variable domain EAGVAQSPRYKIIEKRQSVAFWCNPISGHATLYWYQQILGQGPKLLIQFQNNGVVDDSQLPKDRFSAERLKGVDSTLKIQPAKLEDSAVYLCASSLDSPRGDFGPGTRLLVL.